This T cell receptor (beta chain) was obtained from a study of cytomegalovirus exposure and HLA in healthy donors. Vbeta (60) and Jbeta (13) primers were used in the PCR. Profiled with immunoSEQ multiplex PCR; TCRdb holds only in-frame clones, not every one. The specimen's table records more than 50,000 clones. The CDR3 has 15 residues. V was clipped by 6 bases and J by 10 bases; unmatched bases: 10. CDR1 is SNHLY, CDR2 FYNNEI, per germline. Sequences were obtained from PBMCs. The chain has TRBV2 and TRBJ1-6, with 9 bases matching TRBD1. The TCR originated in a man aged 50 to 59 in good health and CMV-seropositive. CDR3 DNA sequence: TGTGCCAGCAGGGGGGGACAGGGCTTCGCCTCACCCCTCCACTTT. Protein sequence: CASRGGQGFASPLHF.